This entry features one T cell receptor beta chain sequence. As yet, its antigen is unknown. The germline V gene has CDR1 SGHTA and CDR2 FQGNSA. This CDR3 spans 15 amino acids. V lost 8 bases and J lost 2, with 19 bases in between. The data were obtained in a study of cytomegalovirus exposure and HLA in healthy donors. Study-level results: Earlier analysis yielded a pattern in which most TCR beta V segments were productive about 87% or about 30% of the time.

Primers included in the PCR were 60 Vbeta and 13 Jbeta primers. Only in-frame clones appear in the TCRdb table, and some are missing; sequencing was by immunoSEQ multiplex PCR. The sample holds about 52,000 clones; around 70% are singletons and the top ten take over 8%. The material sequenced was PBMCs. The clonotype comes from a woman aged 45-65 years in good health and CMV-seronegative. The rearrangement links TRBV7-2 to TRBJ2-7, with D tentatively TRBD2 (6 bases). For the CDR3, the DNA is TGTGCCAGCGCTCGGAGGGGTAGCGCGGCCTACGAGCAGTACTTC. Translating gives CASARRGSAAYEQYF.